A selection of T cell receptor beta chains follows, all from one sample in a study of shared clonotypes between healthy human individuals. Some clones are missing from TCRdb's copy, which holds only in-frame ones; the method was immunoSEQ multiplex PCR. The data contain about 2 million clones, less than 95% of them singletons. The sample taken for sequencing was naive CD8+ T cells sorted from blood. These receptors originate from a young man in good health. CDR3s include the opening cysteine and the closing phenylalanine or tryptophan. A D gene is named only where the DNA matches it firmly. Only part of the rows carry a size: once, few, many, or a class if the clone is expanded.

size	V	J	D	CDR3	DNA
NA	TRBV6-1	TRBJ2-7	NA	CASSESQKTYEQYF	TGTGCCAGCAGTGAATCGCAGAAGACCTACGAGCAGTACTTC
NA	TRBV2	TRBJ1-3	NA	CASSPRVDGNTIYF	TGTGCCAGCAGTCCAAGGGTGGATGGGAACACCATATATTTT
NA	TRBV7-9	TRBJ2-5	NA	CASSLADTGIQETQYF	TGTGCCAGCAGCTTAGCAGATACAGGGATCCAAGAGACCCAGTACTTC
NA	TRBV25-1	TRBJ2-2	NA	CASQDNPGELFF	TGTGCCAGCCAGGATAATCCCGGGGAGCTGTTTTTT
NA	TRBV6-1	TRBJ2-7	TRBD1	CASSDGTGTEQYF	TGTGCCAGCAGTGACGGGACAGGGACCGAGCAGTACTTC
NA	TRBV25-1	TRBJ1-1	TRBD1	CASRQDRRNTEAFF	TGTGCCAGCAGACAGGACAGGAGGAACACTGAAGCTTTCTTT
NA	TRBV6-1	TRBJ1-2	NA	CASSPDSSNYGYTF	TGTGCCAGCAGTCCTGACAGTTCTAACTATGGCTACACCTTC
NA	TRBV27	TRBJ2-7	NA	CASSPGGPYEQYF	TGTGCCAGCAGTCCTGGGGGGCCCTACGAGCAGTACTTC
NA	TRBV4-2	TRBJ2-3	NA	CATNGADTQYF	TGTGCAACCAACGGGGCAGATACGCAGTATTTT
NA	TRBV13	TRBJ2-3	TRBD2	CASSLGRAGVTDTQYF	TGTGCCAGCAGCTTAGGCCGAGCGGGAGTGACAGATACGCAGTATTTT
NA	TRBV27	TRBJ2-3	NA	CASSSPGTGTDTQYF	TGTGCCAGCAGTTCGCCGGGGACGGGCACAGATACGCAGTATTTT
NA	TRBV19	TRBJ2-7	NA	CASSILYSTLSSYEQYF	TGTGCCAGTAGTATTTTGTACAGCACCTTGAGCTCCTACGAGCAGTACTTC
NA	TRBV4-3	TRBJ2-2	NA	CASSQDRGLTGELFF	TGCGCCAGCAGCCAAGACAGGGGATTGACCGGGGAGCTGTTTTTT
NA	TRBV7-9	TRBJ2-1	TRBD2	CASSGGGTRKGNEQFF	TGTGCCAGCAGCGGGGGAGGGACTAGGAAAGGTAATGAGCAGTTCTTC
NA	TRBV6-1	TRBJ1-6	TRBD1	CASISDRGYNSPLHF	TGTGCCAGCATTTCAGACAGGGGATATAATTCACCCCTCCACTTT
NA	TRBV18	TRBJ2-5	TRBD1	CASSHRGLEETQYF	TGTGCCAGCTCACACAGGGGGCTTGAAGAGACCCAGTACTTC
NA	TRBV21-1	TRBJ2-7	NA	CASSNREDPSSYEQYF	TGTGCCAGCAGCAATCGAGAGGACCCAAGCTCCTACGAGCAGTACTTC
once	TRBV4-1	TRBJ1-2	NA	CASRGIAYGYTF	TGCGCCAGCAGGGGTATTGCGTATGGCTACACCTTC
NA	TRBV18	TRBJ1-2	NA	CASSPAEKGYTF	TGTGCCAGCTCACCTGCGGAAAAAGGCTACACCTTC
NA	TRBV27	TRBJ2-7	TRBD1	CASSLARTGGGYEQYF	TGTGCCAGCAGTTTGGCCCGGACAGGGGGCGGGTACGAGCAGTACTTC
NA	TRBV9	TRBJ2-7	NA	CASSPTGISTYEQYF	TGTGCCAGCAGCCCCACCGGGATTTCCACCTACGAGCAGTACTTC
NA	TRBV13	TRBJ1-1	NA	CASSSGRLPEAFF	TGTGCCAGCAGCTCGGGACGGTTGCCTGAAGCTTTCTTT
NA	TRBV27	TRBJ2-3	TRBD2	CASSLGTSFDTQYF	TGTGCCAGCAGTTTAGGGACTAGCTTTGATACGCAGTATTTT
NA	TRBV5-1	TRBJ1-1	NA	CASSLTGVGMNTEAFF	TGCGCCAGCAGCTTGACCGGGGTAGGGATGAACACTGAAGCTTTCTTT
NA	TRBV4-1	TRBJ2-7	NA	CASSQEGGSTYEQYF	TGCGCCAGCAGCCAAGAGGGTGGAAGCACATACGAGCAGTACTTC
NA	TRBV28	TRBJ2-7	TRBD2	CASSYTSGSGEQYF	TGTGCCAGCAGTTACACTAGCGGGAGCGGCGAGCAGTACTTC
once	TRBV7-9	TRBJ2-6	TRBD1	CASSTRQGAGGANVLTF	TGTGCCAGCAGCACCCGACAGGGGGCGGGTGGGGCCAACGTCCTGACTTTC
NA	TRBV5-1	TRBJ2-1	TRBD1	CASSFRSGGDEQFF	TGCGCCAGCAGCTTCCGGTCAGGGGGCGATGAGCAGTTCTTC
NA	TRBV5-1	TRBJ2-7	TRBD2	CASSLTSGTYEQYF	TGCGCCAGCAGCTTGACCAGCGGGACCTACGAGCAGTACTTC
NA	TRBV4-3	TRBJ1-6	NA	CASSQEIDTYNSPLHF	TGCGCCAGCAGCCAAGAAATTGATACTTATAATTCACCCCTCCACTTT
once	TRBV19	TRBJ1-2	TRBD1	CASSPGTGGLTGYTF	TGTGCCAGTAGTCCCGGGACAGGGGGACTTACTGGCTACACCTTC
NA	TRBV9	TRBJ2-5	NA	CASSSVVNPGKETQYF	TGTGCCAGCTCTAGCGTAGTGAATCCCGGGAAAGAGACCCAGTACTTC
NA	TRBV29-1	TRBJ2-7	NA	CSVGREYEQYF	TGCAGCGTTGGTCGGGAGTACGAGCAGTACTTC
NA	TRBV11-2	TRBJ1-3	NA	CASSFNFHTIYF	TGTGCCAGCAGCTTCAATTTTCACACCATATATTTT
NA	TRBV9	TRBJ2-7	NA	CASSVGQSSYEQYF	TGTGCCAGCAGCGTAGGGCAGTCCTCCTACGAGCAGTACTTC
NA	TRBV16	TRBJ1-6	NA	CASSQESGSSYNSPLHF	TGTGCCAGCAGCCAAGAATCTGGAAGCTCCTATAATTCACCCCTCCACTTT
once	TRBV18	TRBJ1-1	NA	CASSDPGAGGTEAFF	TGTGCCAGCTCAGACCCGGGGGCTGGGGGGACTGAAGCTTTCTTT
NA	TRBV7-6	TRBJ2-7	NA	CASSLDGGSEQYF	TGTGCCAGCAGCTTAGATGGGGGTAGCGAGCAGTACTTC
NA	TRBV18	TRBJ2-1	TRBD1	CASSTYGQATYNEQFF	TGTGCCAGCTCAACTTACGGACAGGCCACCTACAATGAGCAGTTCTTC
NA	TRBV9	TRBJ2-1	TRBD2	CASSVLAGGPNEQFF	TGTGCCAGCAGCGTGCTAGCGGGGGGGCCGAATGAGCAGTTCTTC
NA	TRBV4-1	TRBJ2-5	NA	CASSQDGAGKETQYF	TGCGCCAGCAGCCAAGATGGAGCAGGGAAAGAGACCCAGTACTTC
NA	TRBV7-9	TRBJ1-4	NA	CASTRAVTTNEKLFF	TGTGCCAGCACCCGTGCGGTGACAACTAATGAAAAACTGTTTTTT
once	TRBV19	TRBJ2-7	NA	CASSITGGSSYEQYF	TGTGCCAGTAGTATTACCGGGGGCAGCTCCTACGAGCAGTACTTC
NA	TRBV5-4	TRBJ2-1	TRBD2	CASSLGIAGLDNEQFF	TGTGCCAGCAGCTTGGGGATAGCGGGGTTAGACAATGAGCAGTTCTTC
NA	TRBV6-5	TRBJ2-7	TRBD1	CASSLSTGGLYEQYF	TGTGCCAGCAGTCTATCGACAGGGGGATTATACGAGCAGTACTTC